In its sample, the clone carrying this TCR beta chain was seen once. Its antigen is undetermined. CDR1 and CDR2 (germline): MNHNS, SASEGT. CDR3 size: 15 residues. Unmatched junction bases numbered 9, after V lost 6 bases and J lost 7 bases. Subsets obtained from CD4+ cells comprised CD45RA+ naive and CD45RA-negative memory cells. The sample comes from a study of shared clonotypes between healthy human individuals. Findings and limits, study-wide: Four donors had around 5.2% of their naive CD4 clonotypes in common.

Data came from immunoSEQ multiplex PCR; TCRdb stores just in-frame clones and leaves some out. The repertoire holds about 2.5 million clones, with around 93% as singletons. The V gene is TRBV6-1, the J gene TRBJ2-4; 10 nucleotides align to TRBD1. This clonotype originated in a man aged 18 to 29 in good health. Some clones in this sample may be carry-over from other donors' samples. The specimen sequenced was naive CD4+ T cells from PBMCs. Subset given: CD45RA+ positively selected. CDR3 sequence: CASRDKRQGANIQYF. The CDR3 bases are TGTGCCAGCAGGGATAAAAGACAGGGGGCGAACATTCAGTACTTC.